A single sample is the source of the 17 T cell receptor beta chains below, sequenced in a study of blood T cell repertoires in COVID-19. TCRdb's copy holds only in-frame clones and misses some; the assay was immunoSEQ multiplex PCR. The sample yields more than 95,000 clones, roughly 80% seen once. The sample taken for sequencing was peripheral blood. The receptors shown here come from a woman in her sixties or seventies with acute or convalescent COVID-19.

This chain links TRBV6-1 with TRBJ1-2; D is perhaps TRBD1 (5 bases). Trimming stripped 3 bases from V and 8 bases from J, with 19 bases between. Germline V gene data show CDR1 as MNHNS and CDR2 as SASEGT. The CDR3 loop spans 15 amino acids. The CDR3 region has the DNA TGTGCCAGCAGTGACACTACCGTACGGGGGTACGGCTACACCTTC. This translates into CASSDTTVRGYGYTF.

V usage is TRBV12-3 or TRBV12-4 and J usage is TRBJ1-1; D is unresolved. The CDR3 spans 13 residues. V was cut by 1 base and J by 5 bases, with 8 bases left in between. The CDR3 sequence is CASSLGSKTEAFF. CDR3 in DNA: TGTGCCAGCAGTTTAGGCAGTAAAACTGAAGCTTTCTTT.

The gene calls are TRBV5-1 and TRBJ1-1; 7 bases map to TRBD1. The ends lost 4 bases at V and 7 bases at J; junction bases unmatched: 7. The CDR3 covers 13 residues. Germline V gene data show CDR1 as SGHRS and CDR2 as YFSETQ. CDR3 DNA sequence: TGCGCCAGCAGCGCACAAGGGGGCGGTGAAGCTTTCTTT. Amino acid sequence: CASSAQGGGEAFF.

V gene TRBV18 combines with J gene TRBJ1-1; 8 nucleotides align to TRBD1. Germline CDR1 KGHSH, CDR2 LQKENI. This CDR3 region has 17 residues. V trimming: 3 bases; J trimming: 4 bases; junction bases outside the gene matches: 13. CDR3: CASSPDTGTGSGTEAFF. DNA of the CDR3: TGTGCCAGCTCACCCGATACCGGGACAGGATCGGGCACTGAAGCTTTCTTT. Drawing the rest from reference TRBV18 and TRBJ1-1, the complete variable domain is NAGVMQNPRHLVRRRGQEARLRCSPMKGHSHVYWYRQLPEEGLKFMVYLQKENIIDESGMPKERFSAEFPKEGPSILRIQQVVRGDSAAYFCASSPDTGTGSGTEAFFGQGTRLTVV.

This clone showed up just once. J is TRBJ2-3 and V is TRBV7-9; tentative D call: TRBD2 (5 bases). Looked up from germline, CDR1 is SEHNR and CDR2 is FQNEAQ (reference sequence). Trimming took 5 bases from V and 2 from J, leaving 11 bases between them. The CDR3 is 14 residues long. For the CDR3, the DNA is TGTGCCAGCAGCCCCTCCGGGAACACAGATACGCAGTATTTT. Its protein is CASSPSGNTDTQYF.

V usage is TRBV21-1 and J usage is TRBJ2-1; TRBD2, as called in the table, went unchecked against the DNA. TRBV21-1 is labeled a pseudogene. The CDR3 runs 14 residues. This CDR3 is CASSGLESVNEQFF. The CDR3 DNA is TGTGCCAGCTCGGGACTAGAAAGTGTAAATGAGCAGTTCTTC.

This clone was counted once. V usage is TRBV5-1 and J usage is TRBJ2-3; 9 positions match TRBD2. With V trimmed by 2 bases and J by 2 bases, 6 bases remained unmatched. CDR3 length: 16 amino acids. Germline lookup yields CDR1 SGHRS and CDR2 YFSETQ. The CDR3 here is CASSFLAGDLTDTQYF. In DNA, the CDR3 is TGCGCCAGCAGCTTCTTAGCGGGGGACCTCACAGATACGCAGTATTTT.

This clone was seen just once. The V call is TRBV5-1, the J call TRBJ2-7, with 8 bases identical to TRBD2. Germline assignment: CDR1 SGHRS and CDR2 YFSETQ. The length of the CDR3 is 16 residues. This chain's CDR3 is CPRLSVWGGRGGEQYF. CDR3 coding DNA: TGCCCCCGCTTGAGCGTTTGGGGGGGCCGGGGGGGGGAGCAGTACTTC.

This chain links TRBV15 with TRBJ2-1; 7 bases line up with TRBD2. V was clipped by 4 bases and J by 0 bases; unmatched bases: 3. Per the germline V gene, CDR1 is LNHNV and CDR2 is YYDKDF (reference sequence). The CDR3 consists of 15 residues. CDR3 nucleotide sequence: TGTGCCACCAGCACGCTAGCGGCCTCCTACAATGAGCAGTTCTTC. Translated: CATSTLAASYNEQFF.

V gene TRBV19 combines with J gene TRBJ2-7, with D perhaps matching TRBD2 (5 bases). The CDR3 extends over 14 amino acids. Trimming shortened V by 3 bases and J by 7 bases, and 16 bases separated the two germline ends. The V gene's germline CDR1 is LNHDA and CDR2 SQIVND (reference sequence). Written as DNA, the CDR3 is TGTGCCAGTAGTATTCTGAACGGGGTTAGGGAGCAGTACTTC. Translation: CASSILNGVREQYF.

V gene TRBV5-5 combines with J gene TRBJ2-1; 15 bases map to TRBD2. The germline V gene encodes CDR1 SGHKS and CDR2 YYEKEE (reference sequence). This CDR3 has 15 residues. The junction had 5 bases not matched to a gene; V was cut back by 4 bases and J by 9 bases. This chain's CDR3 is CASSAGTSGGREQFF. CDR3 coding DNA: TGTGCCAGCAGCGCGGGGACTAGCGGGGGGCGTGAGCAGTTCTTC.

V usage is TRBV4-3 and J usage is TRBJ2-2; the match to TRBD2 covers 8 bases. CDR3 length: 18 residues. Germline V gene lookup returns CDR1 LGHNA and CDR2 YSLEER. J lost 0 bases, V lost 4 bases, and 10 bases had no gene match. CDR3 nucleotides: TGCGCCAGCAGCCTCCGCGCCCCGACTAGCGCGAACACCGGGGAGCTGTTTTTT. Its translation is CASSLRAPTSANTGELFF.

This chain uses TRBV5-8 with TRBJ1-1; TRBD1 is a possible D gene (6 bases). Germline V gene lookup returns CDR1 SGHTS and CDR2 YDEGEE. This CDR3 is built from 13 residues. V lost 4 bases, J lost 3 bases, and 10 bases lay in between. This chain's CDR3 is CASSPDRYTEAFF. The CDR3 DNA reads as TGTGCCAGCAGCCCGGACAGATACACTGAAGCTTTCTTT.

The J gene is TRBJ1-2, the V gene TRBV5-1; tentative D call: TRBD1 (6 bases). V was pared by 0 bases and J by 8 bases, with 17 bases between. The germline gives CDR1 SGHRS, CDR2 YFSETQ. This CDR3 spans 15 amino acids. CDR3 nucleotide sequence: TGCGCCAGCAGCTTGGTCACGGACAGCGCCGAGGGCTACACCTTC. It codes for CASSLVTDSAEGYTF.

This clone was seen more than once but under ten times. The rearrangement uses TRBV25-1 and TRBJ1-2; 8 nucleotides line up with TRBD1. The germline gives CDR1 MGHDK, CDR2 SYGVNS. Trimming cost V 4 bases and J 4 bases; bases outside gene matches: 8. This CDR3 has 15 amino acids. CDR3 coding DNA: TGTGCCAGCAGTGGGAACGGACAGGGAGTCTATGGCTACACCTTC. Its protein is CASSGNGQGVYGYTF.

This clone was observed a handful of times. This rearrangement joins TRBV9 to TRBJ2-3, with D maybe TRBD2 (6 bases). V was pared by 2 bases and J by 4 bases, with 11 bases between. Germline CDR1 SGDLS, CDR2 YYNGEE. This CDR3 comprises 14 residues. The CDR3 bases are TGTGCCAGCAGCGTCTCTAGCGTGGCAGATACGCAGTATTTT. This sequence encodes CASSVSSVADTQYF.

V usage is TRBV18 and J usage is TRBJ1-3; no definite D call. The germline V gene has CDR1 KGHSH and CDR2 LQKENI. There are 16 residues in the CDR3. V shed 5 bases and J shed 2 bases, with 16 bases lying between them. The CDR3 DNA reads TGTGCCAGCTCATCTGGCGTATGGGGAGCTGGAAACACCATATATTTT. This codes for CASSSGVWGAGNTIYF.